This entry concerns a single TCR beta chain. Its specificity is unknown. Compared with germline, one end of the junction differs, possibly owing to a read error. This sample is part of a study of blood T cells in healthy people across ages. Study details: Template switching retrieved approximately one barcoded beta molecule for each two T cells.

The CDR3 spans 16 residues. From germline, CDR1 is MRHNA and CDR2 SNTAGT. Study results and caveats: Relative to aged donors, long-lived donors carried more naive CD4+ cells and displayed higher diversity. There was a strong correlation between TCR beta diversity and naive T cell percentage.

Primed by a sample-barcoded 5' primer and a J-beta primer mix, a second PCR proceeded for 7 to 11 cycles. Using its own MiXCR run on the 5' RACE reads, TCRdb lists one record per CDR3 protein. The data contain roughly 860,000 distinct CDR3 sequences, around 68% of them singletons. The sequencing input was blood. This clonotype originated in a man under 40 in good health. The rearrangement uses TRBV6-4 and TRBJ2-1; TRBD1 agrees at 9 bases. CDR3 DNA sequence: TGTTCCAGCAGTGACGAGGCGGGACAGGGCTACAATGAGCAGTTCTTC. This codes for CSSSDEAGQGYNEQFF.